This TCR beta chain was captured by sequencing in a study of T-cell reconstitution after alpha-beta-depleted transplantation in children. General study findings and limits: Surviving recipient T cells and thymic progenitors accounted for the high day-60 TCRbeta diversity observed in some patients. T-cell numbers and diversity one year post-transplant derived largely from freshly generated T cells. Several hundred graft clones that had expanded were reportedly the source of alpha-beta T cells about two months after transplant.

This sample's TCRbeta library carried unique molecular identifier barcodes. TCRdb reprocessed the PCR reads with MiXCR, giving one entry per CDR3 protein. This sample has a few hundred thousand distinct CDR3 sequences; around 13% occur once, and the top ten carry around 2%. V dropped 4 bases and J dropped 5; count of bases not matched to a gene: 7. Germline V gene lookup returns CDR1 MGHRA and CDR2 YSYEKL. This CDR3 region has 15 residues. This clonotype was found a few times. The target antigen is unknown. This chain uses TRBV4-1 with TRBJ2-1, with TRBD2 identical over 8 bases. The receptor's source is a male patient younger than 18 who had a stem cell transplant for acute myeloid leukemia, so the T cells may come from the graft donor. Sequenced material: PBMCs, mostly from graft donor cells, taken 360 days after TCRalphabeta/CD19-depleted stem cell transplant. As DNA, the CDR3 is TGCGCCAGCAGCCTCCAGCGGGAGAAGGACAATGAGCAGTTCTTC. Protein product: CASSLQREKDNEQFF.